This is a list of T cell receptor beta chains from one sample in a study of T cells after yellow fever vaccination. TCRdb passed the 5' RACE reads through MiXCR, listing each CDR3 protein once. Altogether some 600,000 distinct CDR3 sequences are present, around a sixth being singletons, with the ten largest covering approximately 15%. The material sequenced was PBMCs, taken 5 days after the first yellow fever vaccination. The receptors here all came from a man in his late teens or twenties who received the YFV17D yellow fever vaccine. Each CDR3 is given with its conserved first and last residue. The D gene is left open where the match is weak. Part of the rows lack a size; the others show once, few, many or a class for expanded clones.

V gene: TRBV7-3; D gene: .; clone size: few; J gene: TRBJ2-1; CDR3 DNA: TGTGCCAGCAGCTCTTACCCGGGACTCCCTTCCTACAATGAGCAGTTCTTC; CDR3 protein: CASSSYPGLPSYNEQFF
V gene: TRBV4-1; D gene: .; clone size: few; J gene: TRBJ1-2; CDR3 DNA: TGCGCCAGCAGCCTACGGGACACCTCTAACTATGGCTACACCTTC; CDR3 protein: CASSLRDTSNYGYTF
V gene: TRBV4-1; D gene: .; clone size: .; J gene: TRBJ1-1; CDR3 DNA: TGCGCCAGCAGCCAAGTCAGGGACCTCACTGAAGCTTTCTTT; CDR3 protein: CASSQVRDLTEAFF
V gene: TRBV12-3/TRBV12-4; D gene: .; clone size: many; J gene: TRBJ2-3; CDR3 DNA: TGTGCCAGCAGTTTCACTCGACCCGGCACGCAGTATTTT; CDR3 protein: CASSFTRPGTQYF
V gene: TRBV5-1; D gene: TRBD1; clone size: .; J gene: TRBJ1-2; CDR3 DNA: TGCGCCAGCAGCCTTCGGACAGGGAAGGGAGACTATGGCTACACCTTC; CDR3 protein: CASSLRTGKGDYGYTF
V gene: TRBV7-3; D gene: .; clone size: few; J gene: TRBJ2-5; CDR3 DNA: TGTGCCAGCAGCCCCGGGAGGGGGCGGATGACCCAGTACTTC; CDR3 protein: CASSPGRGRMTQYF
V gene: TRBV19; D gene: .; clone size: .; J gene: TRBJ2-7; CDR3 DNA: TGTGCCAGTAGTATAGACCCGCGTGGCTACGAGCAGTACTTC; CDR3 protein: CASSIDPRGYEQYF
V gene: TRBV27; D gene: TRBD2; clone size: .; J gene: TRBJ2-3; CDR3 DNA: TGTGCCAGCAGTTTCAGTAGCGGGGGGGCCTGGGATACGCAGTATTTT; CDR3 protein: CASSFSSGGAWDTQYF
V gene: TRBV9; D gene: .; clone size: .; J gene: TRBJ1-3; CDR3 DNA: TGTGCCAGCAGCGCCAGTAACTCTGGAAACACCATATATTTT; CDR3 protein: CASSASNSGNTIYF
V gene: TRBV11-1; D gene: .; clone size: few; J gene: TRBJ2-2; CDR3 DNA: TGTGCCAGCGCAAACCTCGAATTGATAGGGGTTCGACACGGGGAGCTGTTTTTT; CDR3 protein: CASANLELIGVRHGELFF
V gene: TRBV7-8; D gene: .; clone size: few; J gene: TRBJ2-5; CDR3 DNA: TGTGCCAGCAGCTTAGTGGATCAAGAGACCCAGTACTTC; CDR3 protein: CASSLVDQETQYF
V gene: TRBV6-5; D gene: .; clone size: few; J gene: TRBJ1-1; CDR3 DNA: TGTGCCAGCAGTTACTCCCGGGGGGGGTACACTGAAGCTTTCTTT; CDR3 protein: CASSYSRGGYTEAFF
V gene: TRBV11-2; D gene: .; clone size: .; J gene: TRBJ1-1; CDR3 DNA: TGTGCCAGCAGCTCGGACAGTGCCGTTCCCCCTGAAGCTTTCTTT; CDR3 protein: CASSSDSAVPPEAFF
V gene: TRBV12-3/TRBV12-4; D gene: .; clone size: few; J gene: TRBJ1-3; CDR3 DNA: TGTGCCAGCACCCCCTTAGTCTCTGGAAACACCATATATTTT; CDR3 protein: CASTPLVSGNTIYF
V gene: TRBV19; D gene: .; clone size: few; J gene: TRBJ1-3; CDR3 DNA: TGTGCCAGTAGTATTCTTAGCGGCGGCGGAAACACCATATATTTT; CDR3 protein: CASSILSGGGNTIYF
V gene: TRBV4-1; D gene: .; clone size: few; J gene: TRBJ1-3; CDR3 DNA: TGCGCCAGCAGTCAGAAGGCGAGGCTCCACATATATTTT; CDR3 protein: CASSQKARLHIYF
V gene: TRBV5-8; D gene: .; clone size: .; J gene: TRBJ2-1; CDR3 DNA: TGTGCCAGCAGACGGCTAGCCACAAGGGGTTTGGGTGAGCAGTTCTTC; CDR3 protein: CASRRLATRGLGEQFF